Detailed here is one T cell receptor beta chain. The target antigen is unknown. These data belong to a study of blood T cells in healthy people across ages. Overall study findings and caveats: Age advanced and TCR beta diversity per million T cells fell, roughly linearly. Higher diversity and more naive CD4+ cells were features of long-lived donors, compared to aged donors.

V shed 6 bases, J shed 6 bases, and the junction held 4 bases outside the gene matches. CDR1 and CDR2 (germline): MNHNS, SASEGT. The CDR3 length is 13 residues. A second PCR of about 7 to 12 cycles used a sample-barcoded 5' primer and a J-beta primer mix. TCRdb independently ran MiXCR on the 5' RACE reads; one entry per CDR3 protein. The sample consists of 1.5 million to 2 million distinct CDR3 sequences, approximately 32% of them appearing once. Donors were systemically healthy Caucasian individuals from Russia aged roughly 6 to 90 years. Total RNA was isolated from each sample in quantities of at least 6 micrograms.

The sequence was collected from a woman aged 30 to 39 in good health. The specimen sequenced was blood. The chain joins TRBV6-1 to TRBJ1-4; TRBD1 agrees at 7 bases. As DNA, the CDR3 is TGTGCCAGCAGCGGGACAGTGTATGAAAAACTGTTTTTT. It codes for CASSGTVYEKLFF.